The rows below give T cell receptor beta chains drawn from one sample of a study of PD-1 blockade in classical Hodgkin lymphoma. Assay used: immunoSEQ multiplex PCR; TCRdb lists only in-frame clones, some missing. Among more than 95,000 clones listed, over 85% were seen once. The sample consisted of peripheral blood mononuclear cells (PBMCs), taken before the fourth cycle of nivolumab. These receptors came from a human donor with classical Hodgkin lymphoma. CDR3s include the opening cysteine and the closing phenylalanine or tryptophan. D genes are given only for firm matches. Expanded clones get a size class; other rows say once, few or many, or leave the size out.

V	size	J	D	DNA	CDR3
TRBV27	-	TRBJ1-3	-	TGTGCCAGCAGTTTATCCGGGGTTGGAAACACCATATATTTT	CASSLSGVGNTIYF
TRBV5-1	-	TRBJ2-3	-	TGCGCCAGCAGCTTGGAGGCAGGCTTCCTCGCGCCTAGCACAGATACGCAGTATTTT	CASSLEAGFLAPSTDTQYF
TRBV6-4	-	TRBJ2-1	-	TGTGCCAGCAGTGAGTCGCCTGTTGCTTACAATGAGCAGTTCTTC	CASSESPVAYNEQFF
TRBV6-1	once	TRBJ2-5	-	TGTGCCAGCCGGGAGCAAGAGACCCAGTACTTC	CASREQETQYF
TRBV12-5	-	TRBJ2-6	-	TGTGCTAGTGGCCCCACGGGTGGGGCTGGGGCCAACGTCCTGACTTTC	CASGPTGGAGANVLTF
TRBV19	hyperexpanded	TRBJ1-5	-	TGTGCCAGTAGCCTTCAAAGCAATCAGCCCCAGCATTTT	CASSLQSNQPQHF
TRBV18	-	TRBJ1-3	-	TGTGCCAGCTCACCACCGGAAGGTTTTGGGGAGAACTCTGGAAACACCATATATTTT	CASSPPEGFGENSGNTIYF
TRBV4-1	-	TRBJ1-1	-	TGCGCCAGCAGCCATGGGACCTGGGGAGCTTTCTTT	CASSHGTWGAFF
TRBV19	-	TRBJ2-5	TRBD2	TGTGCCAGTAGTGCCGGGAGGAGCGAGACCCAGTACTTC	CASSAGRSETQYF
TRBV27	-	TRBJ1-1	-	TGTGCCAGCAGTTTTAAGACAAATCTGGGGACTGAAGCTTTCTTT	CASSFKTNLGTEAFF
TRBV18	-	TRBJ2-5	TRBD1	TGTGCCAGCTCACCTATAGGGGGCCTACAGACCCAGTACTTC	CASSPIGGLQTQYF
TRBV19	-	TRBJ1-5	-	TGTGCCAGTAGTATAGTGCTTCCGGGACGGGTGAGCCTGTATCAGCCCCAGCATTTT	CASSIVLPGRVSLYQPQHF
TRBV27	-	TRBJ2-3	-	TGTGCCAGCAGTTTCTGGGTCCTAAGTGGCACAGATACGCAGTATTTT	CASSFWVLSGTDTQYF
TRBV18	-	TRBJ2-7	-	TGTGCCAGCTCACCGGGGGAGAGGAACGAGCAGTACTTC	CASSPGERNEQYF
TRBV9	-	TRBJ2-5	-	TGTGCCAGCAGCGTAGGGACAGACCAAGAGACCCAGTACTTC	CASSVGTDQETQYF
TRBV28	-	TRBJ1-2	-	TGTGCCAGCAGTCCCGCCCGGGGGGGAGCGCAATATGGCTACACCTTC	CASSPARGGAQYGYTF
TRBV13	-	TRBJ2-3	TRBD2	TGTGCCAGCAGCTTACGGCTAGCGGGACCCACAGATACGCAGTATTTT	CASSLRLAGPTDTQYF
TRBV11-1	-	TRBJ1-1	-	TGTGCCAGCAGTTCAATCCGGGACGTCCGAGCTTTCTTT	CASSSIRDVRAFF
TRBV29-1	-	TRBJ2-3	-	TGCAGCGCTACCCTAGGGACGTACACAGATACGCAGTATTTT	CSATLGTYTDTQYF
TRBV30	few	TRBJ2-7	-	TGTGCCTGGAGCCGACCGGGGTACGAGCAGTACTTC	CAWSRPGYEQYF
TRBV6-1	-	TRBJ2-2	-	TGTGCCACTGGGACATCATTGAACACCGGGGAGCTGTTTTTT	CATGTSLNTGELFF
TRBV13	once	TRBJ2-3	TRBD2	TGTGCCAGCAGCTTAATGCAGCGGGAGGAGGGAGGCACAGATACGCAGTATTTT	CASSLMQREEGGTDTQYF
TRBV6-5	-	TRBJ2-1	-	TGTGCCAGCAGTTACTTTGCAGGGGGGGGCTACAATGAGCAGTTCTTC	CASSYFAGGGYNEQFF